A single sample gave rise to the 26 T cell receptor beta chains below, sequenced in a study of T cell changes during pregnancy in multiple sclerosis. Sequencing used immunoSEQ multiplex PCR; TCRdb keeps in-frame clones, though not all of them. Among about 73,000 clones listed, around 90% were seen once. Material: peripheral blood, obtained after pregnancy. Receptor source: a female donor in good health, enrolled as a control in a pregnancy study.

The genes are TRBV25-1 and TRBJ2-4; TRBD2 agrees at 12 bases. After removal of 4 bases from V and 3 bases from J, the junction contained 7 bases not matched to a gene. This CDR3 contains 17 residues. In germline, CDR1 is MGHDK, CDR2 SYGVNS. CDR3 in amino acids: CASSVWTSGKDKNIQYF. CDR3 nucleotides: TGTGCCAGCAGTGTTTGGACTAGCGGGAAGGACAAAAACATTCAGTACTTC.

The V call is TRBV14, the J call TRBJ1-6, with D uncertain. The CDR3 consists of 13 residues. Deletions cut 0 bases from V and 9 bases from J, with 6 bases between. The germline V gene encodes CDR1 SGHDN and CDR2 FVKESK. The CDR3 reads CASSQDLRSPLHF. The CDR3 coding sequence is TGTGCCAGCAGCCAAGATCTTCGTTCACCCCTCCACTTT.

The sample holds a few counts of this clone. The chain employs TRBV27 and TRBJ1-2, with D unresolved. The CDR3 covers 13 residues. The V gene's germline CDR1 is MNHEY and CDR2 SMNVEV (reference sequence). Trimming shortened V by 8 bases and J by 4 bases, and 14 bases separated the two germline ends. For the CDR3, the DNA is TGTGCCAGCCGAGGAGAGGAGATCTATGGCTACACCTTC. Translated, it gives CASRGEEIYGYTF.

This chain links TRBV5-1 with TRBJ2-7, with 11 bases aligning to TRBD1. V lost 4 bases to trimming and J lost 6 bases; unmatched junction nucleotides: 0. This CDR3 has 12 amino acids. The germline V gene encodes CDR1 SGHRS and CDR2 YFSETQ. The CDR3 protein is CASSGTGGEQYF. The CDR3 nucleotides are TGCGCCAGCAGCGGGACAGGGGGCGAGCAGTACTTC.

The chain employs TRBV6-1 and TRBJ1-2; 7 nucleotides agree with TRBD1. Germline-derived CDR1 and CDR2 are MNHNS and SASEGT. The CDR3 contains 15 residues. With V trimmed by 2 bases and J by 4 bases, 7 bases remained unmatched. The CDR3 spells CASSEFDRVIYGYTF. CDR3 DNA sequence: TGTGCCAGCAGTGAATTCGACAGGGTTATCTATGGCTACACCTTC.

The rearrangement links TRBV18 to TRBJ2-3; a weak D match, TRBD1 (7 bases). V was trimmed by 6 bases and J by 4 bases, leaving 20 bases between them. The CDR3 extends over 16 amino acids. CDR1 and CDR2 from the germline V gene are KGHSH and LQKENI. The CDR3 region has the DNA TGTGCCAGCTCGGGCGGGACAGTTCATACCGCAGATACGCAGTATTTT. Protein sequence: CASSGGTVHTADTQYF.

This chain joins TRBV5-5 and TRBJ1-2; D ambiguous. This CDR3 is 16 amino acids long. Germline V CDR1 and CDR2: SGHKS, YYEKEE (reference sequence). Trimming left V 2 bases short and J 8 bases short, with 22 bases between. The CDR3 here is CASSFEMDYSPPGYTF. CDR3 nucleotide sequence: TGTGCCAGCAGCTTCGAGATGGACTACTCTCCGCCCGGCTACACCTTC.

The chain joins TRBV10-3 to TRBJ1-3; D call uncertain. From germline, CDR1 is ENHRY and CDR2 SYGVKD. Trimming left V 0 bases short and J 2 bases short, with 8 bases between. This CDR3 is 15 amino acids long. The DNA of the CDR3 is TGTGCCATCAGTGAGTCGGCAATTACTGGAAACACCATATATTTT. Amino acids: CAISESAITGNTIYF.

This clone was detected only a few times. CDR3 sequence: CATRGQGEYSPLHF. The CDR3 nucleotides are TGTGCCACCAGGGGCCAGGGGGAGTATTCACCCCTCCACTTT. This chain links TRBV25-1 with TRBJ1-6, with 7 bases aligning to TRBD1. Germline V gene sequence: CDR1 MGHDK, CDR2 SYGVNS. This CDR3 contains 14 residues. V was pared by 10 bases and J by 8 bases, with 11 bases of the junction left unmatched. The full variable domain, completed using reference TRBV25-1 and TRBJ1-6, is EADIYQTPRYLVIGTGKKITLECSQTMGHDKMYWYQQDPGMELHLIHYSYGVNSTEKGDLSSESTVSRIRTEHFPLTLESARPSHTSQYLCATRGQGEYSPLHFGNGTRLTVT.

This clone has a handful of counts. This rearrangement joins TRBV10-3 to TRBJ2-7, with TRBD2 as a possible D gene (5 bases). Germline-derived CDR1 and CDR2 are ENHRY and SYGVKD. The CDR3 is 14 residues long. Trimming pared 0 bases from V and 6 bases from J, leaving 12 bases between. This chain's CDR3 is CAISESFEGGEQYF. DNA for the CDR3: TGTGCCATCAGTGAGTCGTTCGAGGGCGGCGAGCAGTACTTC.

The V call is TRBV11-2, the J call TRBJ2-5, with a tentative D call TRBD2 (5 bases). CDR1 and CDR2 from the germline V gene are SGHAT and FQNNGV. The length of the CDR3 is 15 residues. V lost 0 bases, J lost 5 bases, and 13 bases lay in between. CDR3 loop: CASSLENAGLETQYF. The DNA for the CDR3 is TGTGCCAGCAGCTTAGAGAATGCGGGCCTGGAGACCCAGTACTTC.

This clone has just one count. The chain has TRBV7-9 and TRBJ2-1; D possibly corresponds to TRBD1 (5 bases). Germline-derived CDR1 and CDR2 are SEHNR and FQNEAQ (reference sequence). The V end lost 5 bases, the J end lost 9 bases, and 11 bases lay between the germline ends. The CDR3 has 12 amino acids. The CDR3 is CASSLKGVEQFF. In DNA, the CDR3 is TGTGCCAGCAGCCTAAAAGGGGTTGAGCAGTTCTTC.

The V gene is TRBV19, the J gene TRBJ2-7; 7 bases fit TRBD1. V trimming: 5 bases; J trimming: 3 bases; junction bases outside the gene matches: 10. Per the germline V gene, CDR1 is LNHDA and CDR2 is SQIVND (reference sequence). The length of the CDR3 is 15 residues. Written as DNA, the CDR3 is TGTGCCAGTAGTGACCCGGGACAGACTATCTACGAGCAGTACTTC. This codes for CASSDPGQTIYEQYF.

The count of this clone is one. The gene calls are TRBV5-1 and TRBJ1-1; perhaps TRBD1 as D (5 bases). V lost 5 bases and J 1 base, leaving 12 bases between the germline ends. The germline CDR1 and CDR2 sequences are SGHRS and YFSETQ. The CDR3 length is 14 residues. The CDR3 nucleotides read TGCGCCAGCAGGCGACAGAGCCAGAACACTGAAGCTTTCTTT. Protein sequence: CASRRQSQNTEAFF.

In its sample, this clone was seen a few times. V and J are TRBV30 and TRBJ1-2; tentatively, D is TRBD1 (5 bases). V was cut by 7 bases and J by 1 base, with 10 bases left in between. CDR3 size: 12 residues. Germline V CDR1 and CDR2: GTSNPN, SVGIG (reference sequence). In DNA form, the CDR3 reads TGTGCCTTGGGGGGGATTAACTATGGCTACACCTTC. This encodes CALGGINYGYTF. The full variable domain, rest sourced from reference TRBV30 and TRBJ1-2, is SQTIHQWPATLVQPVGSPLSLECTVEGTSNPNLYWYRQAAGRGLQLLFYSVGIGQISSEVPQNLSASRPQDRQFILSSKKLLLSDSGFYLCALGGINYGYTFGSGTRLTVV.

V is TRBV7-2 and J is TRBJ1-2; 8 nucleotides agree with TRBD1. V shed 8 bases, J shed 2 bases, and the junction held 7 bases outside the gene matches. The CDR3 runs to 14 residues. Per germline, CDR1 SGHTA and CDR2 FQGNSA. The CDR3, as DNA: TGTGCCAGCGCGATGGACAGGGCCAACTATGGCTACACCTTC. It specifies CASAMDRANYGYTF. Full variable domain (missing parts from reference TRBV7-2 and TRBJ1-2): GAGVSQSPSNKVTEKGKDVELRCDPISGHTALYWYRQSLGQGLEFLIYFQGNSAPDKSGLPSDRFSAERTGGSVSTLTIQRTQQEDSAVYLCASAMDRANYGYTFGSGTRLTVV.

In the case of this clone: Other DNA sequences in this sample translate to the same CDR3. The chain recombines TRBV5-1 with TRBJ2-1, with D tentatively TRBD1 (6 bases). The length of the CDR3 is 15 residues. Trimming cost V 0 bases and J 2 bases, with 9 bases left between them. Germline V gene lookup returns CDR1 SGHRS and CDR2 YFSETQ. This CDR3 reads CASSLDGTTYNEQFF. For the CDR3, the DNA is TGCGCCAGCAGCTTGGACGGGACAACCTACAATGAGCAGTTCTTC.

V is TRBV4-1 and J is TRBJ1-2, with D possibly TRBD1 on 5 matching bases. There are 14 residues in the CDR3. The ends were cut back, 0 bases at V and 4 bases at J, with 9 bases in the middle. Per the germline V gene, CDR1 is MGHRA and CDR2 is YSYEKL. The CDR3 region is CASSQDRQTYGYTF. CDR3 sequence (DNA): TGCGCCAGCAGCCAAGATAGACAGACCTATGGCTACACCTTC.

The J gene is TRBJ2-7, the V gene TRBV27; 8 nucleotides align to TRBD1. The CDR3 length is 15 residues. Germline loops: CDR1 MNHEY, CDR2 SMNVEV (reference sequence). Trimming cost V 5 bases and J 7 bases; bases outside gene matches: 13. The CDR3, as DNA: TGTGCCAGCAGTGGAGGGGACAGGCTGACGTATGAGCAGTACTTC. Translating it yields CASSGGDRLTYEQYF.

This chain joins TRBV16 and TRBJ1-2; D is unresolved. Germline V gene lookup returns CDR1 KGHSY and CDR2 FQNENV. With 0 bases removed from V and 6 bases from J, the gap between germline ends came to 5 bases. The CDR3 consists of 12 residues. The CDR3 bases are TGTGCCAGCAGCCAATCGAGAAATGGCTACACCTTC. The encoded protein is CASSQSRNGYTF.

This chain connects TRBV19 to TRBJ2-2, with 14 nucleotides matching TRBD2. V dropped 2 bases and J dropped 1; count of bases not matched to a gene: 6. The CDR3 is 19 amino acids. Germline CDR1 reads LNHDA; CDR2 reads SQIVND (reference sequence). This chain's CDR3 is CASSIFGTSGSWNTGELFF. CDR3 coding DNA: TGTGCCAGTAGTATATTTGGGACTAGCGGGAGCTGGAACACCGGGGAGCTGTTTTTT. Full variable domain (missing parts from reference TRBV19 and TRBJ2-2): DGGITQSPKYLFRKEGQNVTLSCEQNLNHDAMYWYRQDPGQGLRLIYYSQIVNDFQKGDIAEGYSVSREKKESFPLTVTSAQKNPTAFYLCASSIFGTSGSWNTGELFFGEGSRLTVL.

The chain carries TRBV7-2 and TRBJ2-7; tentative D call: TRBD2 (5 bases). The CDR3 is made up of 14 amino acids. The V gene lost 5 bases and the J gene lost 5 bases, with 16 bases spanning the gap. CDR1 is SGHTA and CDR2 is FQGNSA in the germline V gene. The CDR3 nucleotides are TGTGCCAGCAGCCCCCTCGGCGGGCGCAACGAGCAGTACTTC. Translated, it gives CASSPLGGRNEQYF.

The chain uses TRBV15 and TRBJ2-3, with 12 bases matching TRBD2. CDR3 length equals 16 residues. Losses at the gene ends were 3 bases for V and 1 base for J; bases not matched to a gene: 2. From germline, CDR1 is LNHNV and CDR2 YYDKDF (reference sequence). The CDR3 is CATSSRLAGGTDTQYF. The CDR3 region has the DNA TGTGCCACCAGCAGTAGACTAGCGGGAGGCACAGATACGCAGTATTTT. Looking up the rest from reference TRBV15 and TRBJ2-3 gives the full variable domain: DAMVIQNPRYQVTQFGKPVTLSCSQTLNHNVMYWYQQKSSQAPKLLFHYYDKDFNNEADTPDNFQSRRPNTSFCFLDIRSPGLGDTAMYLCATSSRLAGGTDTQYFGPGTRLTVL.

The chain employs TRBV7-2 and TRBJ1-5; D is uncertain. Deletions cut 5 bases from V and 0 bases from J, with 11 bases between. CDR1 is SGHTA and CDR2 is FQGNSA in the germline V gene. The CDR3 consists of 15 residues. For the CDR3, the DNA is TGTGCCAGCAGCGGCTACAGAAGTAGCAATCAGCCCCAGCATTTT. Its protein product is CASSGYRSSNQPQHF. Drawing the rest from reference TRBV7-2 and TRBJ1-5, the complete variable domain is GAGVSQSPSNKVTEKGKDVELRCDPISGHTALYWYRQSLGQGLEFLIYFQGNSAPDKSGLPSDRFSAERTGGSVSTLTIQRTQQEDSAVYLCASSGYRSSNQPQHFGDGTRLSIL.

J is TRBJ2-7 and V is TRBV11-2; 8 bases align to TRBD2. From germline, CDR1 is SGHAT and CDR2 FQNNGV. This CDR3 has 14 residues. The V and J ends lost 6 bases and 2 bases, in that order; junction bases with no gene match: 6. CDR3 in DNA: TGTGCCAGCAGTCAAAGCGGGAGCCCCTACGAGCAGTACTTC. Its translation: CASSQSGSPYEQYF.

This clone was detected only a few times. This chain links TRBV7-9 with TRBJ1-3; 9 bases are a match to TRBD1. The V and J ends lost 5 bases and 9 bases, in that order; junction bases with no gene match: 5. The germline CDR1 and CDR2 sequences are SEHNR and FQNEAQ (reference sequence). CDR3 size: 13 residues. The CDR3 region is CASSEQGAGTIYF. The CDR3 DNA is TGTGCCAGCAGCGAACAGGGGGCAGGCACCATATATTTT.